These 30 T cell receptor beta chains share one sample of origin, sequenced in a study of cytomegalovirus exposure and HLA in healthy donors. The PCR was carried out with 60 Vbeta primers and 13 Jbeta primers. The table came from immunoSEQ multiplex PCR; TCRdb's copy has only in-frame clones and leaves some out. This table has 140,000 to 150,000 clones, 78% appearing once. Sequences were obtained from PBMCs. The receptors originated from a man in his forties in good health and CMV-seropositive.

Details on this clone: The same CDR3 is also encoded by other DNA sequences in this sample. The chain links TRBV11-2 to TRBJ2-3; possible D gene TRBD2, 6 bases. The CDR3 consists of 13 residues. Per germline, CDR1 SGHAT and CDR2 FQNNGV. With 5 bases removed from V and 10 bases from J, the gap between germline ends came to 16 bases. CDR3 loop: CASSPTSGLPQYF. Here the CDR3 DNA reads TGTGCCAGCAGCCCGACCAGCGGGCTACCGCAGTATTTT.

CDR3 sequence: CASSLIGGRQTTEAFF. CDR3 nucleotides: TGCGCCAGCAGCTTGATTGGGGGCAGACAGACCACTGAAGCTTTCTTT. This chain joins TRBV5-1 and TRBJ1-1, with D perhaps TRBD1 (6 bases). Germline values: CDR1 SGHRS, CDR2 YFSETQ. V dropped 1 base and J dropped 4 bases, with 17 bases sitting between them. The CDR3 length is 16 residues. The entire variable domain, with the rest obtained from reference TRBV5-1 and TRBJ1-1, is as follows: KAGVTQTPRYLIKTRGQQVTLSCSPISGHRSVSWYQQTPGQGLQFLFEYFSETQRNKGNFPGRFSGRQFSNSRSEMNVSTLELGDSALYLCASSLIGGRQTTEAFFGQGTRLTVV.

This chain uses TRBV30 with TRBJ1-1; D perhaps matches TRBD1 (5 bases). The CDR3 spans 13 residues. Germline loops: CDR1 GTSNPN, CDR2 SVGIG (reference sequence). The V and J ends lost 0 bases and 1 base respectively, with 6 bases between them. The CDR3 sequence is CAWSVGANTEAFF. CDR3 nucleotide sequence: TGTGCCTGGAGTGTAGGGGCGAACACTGAAGCTTTCTTT. Combining the CDR3 with reference TRBV30 and TRBJ1-1 gives the whole variable domain SQTIHQWPATLVQPVGSPLSLECTVEGTSNPNLYWYRQAAGRGLQLLFYSVGIGQISSEVPQNLSASRPQDRQFILSSKKLLLSDSGFYLCAWSVGANTEAFFGQGTRLTVV.

This clone was found a few times. The rearrangement uses TRBV5-8 and TRBJ1-5; 12 nucleotides agree with TRBD1. CDR1 and CDR2 from the germline V gene are SGHTS and YDEGEE. The CDR3 loop spans 17 amino acids. Trimming removed 5 bases from V and 4 bases from J; junction bases left unmatched: 10. The CDR3 reads CASSTGQGAFGNQPQHF. For the CDR3, the DNA is TGTGCCAGCAGTACGGGACAGGGGGCCTTTGGAAATCAGCCCCAGCATTTT.

The chain links TRBV6-5 to TRBJ2-5; weak D call: TRBD2 (5 bases). Trimming shortened V by 5 bases and J by 1 base, and 11 bases separated the two germline ends. CDR1 and CDR2 from the germline V gene are MNHEY and SVGAGI. The CDR3 length is 14 residues. The CDR3 spells CASSLGGPQETQYF. In DNA form, the CDR3 reads TGTGCCAGCAGTCTTGGCGGGCCCCAAGAGACCCAGTACTTC.

This chain uses TRBV11-2 with TRBJ2-7; 7 nucleotides line up with TRBD1. V gave up 8 bases and J gave up 3 bases; unmatched junction bases: 10. Germline V lookup: CDR1 SGHAT, CDR2 FQNNGV. The CDR3 runs 14 residues. CDR3 bases: TGTGCCAGCCTCGACAGGGATAGCCTCTACGAGCAGTACTTC. This codes for CASLDRDSLYEQYF.

V usage is TRBV7-2 and J usage is TRBJ1-4, with 9 bases fitting TRBD1. Germline values: CDR1 SGHTA, CDR2 FQGNSA. The V segment lost 7 bases and the J segment 8 bases; nucleotides outside the gene matches: 8. The CDR3 is 14 amino acids. Here the CDR3 DNA reads TGTGCCAGCACCCAACAGGGGGCGAGGGAAAAACTGTTTTTT. It codes for CASTQQGAREKLFF.

The chain carries TRBV9 and TRBJ2-1; 11 positions match TRBD1. V trimming: 3 bases; J trimming: 8 bases; junction bases outside the gene matches: 10. There are 16 residues in the CDR3. CDR1 is SGDLS and CDR2 is YYNGEE in the germline V gene. CDR3 in DNA: TGTGCCAGCAGCGCGACGAGGACAGGGGGCGGCGATGAGCAGTTCTTC. Its protein product is CASSATRTGGGDEQFF. The variable domain in full, completed from reference TRBV9 and TRBJ2-1, reads DSGVTQTPKHLITATGQRVTLRCSPRSGDLSVYWYQQSLDQGLQFLIQYYNGEERAKGNILERFSAQQFPDLHSELNLSSLELGDSALYFCASSATRTGGGDEQFFGPGTRLTVL.

The J gene is TRBJ2-3, the V gene TRBV7-9; a weak D match, TRBD1 (5 bases). The V and J ends lost 5 bases and 2 bases respectively, with 14 bases between them. The CDR3 runs 15 residues. Germline loops: CDR1 SEHNR, CDR2 FQNEAQ (reference sequence). CDR3 sequence: CASSPGAANTDTQYF. The CDR3, as DNA: TGTGCCAGCAGCCCTGGGGCAGCTAACACAGATACGCAGTATTTT.

The CDR3 loop is CASSLNPGNPNEKLFF. In nucleotides, the CDR3 is TGTGCCAGCAGCTTAAACCCAGGGAACCCTAATGAAAAACTGTTTTTT. V usage is TRBV5-4 and J usage is TRBJ1-4, with D maybe TRBD1 (5 bases). The CDR3 has 16 amino acids. Deletions cut 2 bases from V and 3 bases from J, with 14 bases between. From germline, CDR1 is SGHNT and CDR2 YYREEE (reference sequence). The complete variable domain, with remaining parts taken from reference TRBV5-4 and TRBJ1-4, reads ETGVTQSPTHLIKTRGQQVTLRCSSQSGHNTVSWYQQALGQGPQFIFQYYREEENGRGNFPPRFSGLQFPNYSSELNVNALELDDSALYLCASSLNPGNPNEKLFFGSGTQLSVL.

The chain uses TRBV15 and TRBJ2-3, with 11 positions matching TRBD2. The CDR3 spans 17 residues. V lost 0 bases to trimming and J lost 0 bases; unmatched junction nucleotides: 2. Germline-derived CDR1 and CDR2 are LNHNV and YYDKDF (reference sequence). CDR3 residues: CATSREGLAASTDTQYF. The DNA of the CDR3 is TGTGCCACCAGCAGAGAGGGACTAGCGGCTAGCACAGATACGCAGTATTTT.

This rearrangement joins TRBV6-1 to TRBJ1-1; D is possibly TRBD1 (5 bases). This CDR3 contains 14 residues. Germline CDR1 reads MNHNS; CDR2 reads SASEGT. V was cut by 4 bases and J by 4 bases, with 13 bases left in between. CDR3 residues: CASSAGRGATEAFF. As DNA, the CDR3 is TGTGCCAGCAGTGCAGGGCGCGGGGCCACTGAAGCTTTCTTT.

The rearrangement uses TRBV7-3 and TRBJ2-7; the D gene is possibly TRBD2 (6 bases). The V gene's germline CDR1 is SGHTA and CDR2 FQGTGA. V was cut by 5 bases and J by 2 bases, with 16 bases left in between. The CDR3 is 15 amino acids. As DNA, the CDR3 is TGTGCCAGCAGCCCCCGGGGTAGCGGAACCTACGAGCAGTACTTC. Protein sequence: CASSPRGSGTYEQYF.

The rearrangement links TRBV2 to TRBJ2-1; TRBD2 agrees at 8 bases. The junction had 4 bases not matched to a gene; V was cut back by 7 bases and J by 5 bases. The CDR3 contains 13 residues. Germline V gene lookup returns CDR1 SNHLY and CDR2 FYNNEI. The CDR3 DNA reads TGTGCCAGCACTGCGGGAGGAAACAATGAGCAGTTCTTC. Translation gives CASTAGGNNEQFF.

This clone was detected only once. The CDR3 region has the DNA TGTGCCAGCAGGGCACAGGGTGCCACTGAAGCTTTCTTT. This codes for CASRAQGATEAFF. The rearrangement uses TRBV6-5 and TRBJ1-1; a weak D match, TRBD1 (6 bases). Trimming pared 6 bases from V and 4 bases from J, leaving 12 bases between. This CDR3 has 13 amino acids. Germline V lookup: CDR1 MNHEY, CDR2 SVGAGI.

This clone occurred a few times. V gene TRBV11-3 combines with J gene TRBJ2-6, with TRBD2 matching 9 bases. Germline V lookup: CDR1 SGHNT, CDR2 YENEEA. The V segment lost 1 base and the J segment 0 bases; nucleotides outside the gene matches: 4. This CDR3 is built from 18 residues. CDR3: CASSLGGGRGSGANVLTF. CDR3 coding DNA: TGTGCCAGCAGCTTAGGAGGCGGGAGGGGCTCTGGGGCCAACGTCCTGACTTTC.

This chain uses TRBV10-1 with TRBJ2-7, with D possibly being TRBD2 (5 bases). V dropped 0 bases and J dropped 4 bases, with 13 bases sitting between them. Germline V gene lookup returns CDR1 WNHNN and CDR2 SYGVQD (reference sequence). The CDR3 is 15 amino acids. This chain's CDR3 is CASSESGGLGYEQYF. CDR3 in DNA: TGCGCCAGCAGTGAGTCCGGCGGGCTGGGGTACGAGCAGTACTTC.

Concerning this clone itself: The identical CDR3 is also encoded by other nucleotide sequences in the sample. The rearrangement links TRBV19 to TRBJ2-2, with D perhaps TRBD1 (6 bases). The V gene's germline CDR1 is LNHDA and CDR2 SQIVND (reference sequence). This CDR3 spans 14 amino acids. The germline V and J ends were trimmed by 5 bases and 1 base, with 8 bases remaining between them. The CDR3 is CASSLTGNTGELFF. For the CDR3, the DNA is TGTGCCAGTAGTTTGACAGGGAACACCGGGGAGCTGTTTTTT.

The V gene is TRBV10-1, the J gene TRBJ1-3, with D unclear. Looked up from germline, CDR1 is WNHNN and CDR2 is SYGVQD (reference sequence). The V and J ends lost 4 bases and 4 bases respectively, with 26 bases between them. CDR3 length: 19 residues. CDR3 loop: CASSAPLDRGPRAGNTIYF. In nucleotides, the CDR3 is TGCGCCAGCAGTGCCCCCCTCGACCGGGGTCCCCGAGCAGGAAACACCATATATTTT.

The J gene is TRBJ2-1, the V gene TRBV6-1, with TRBD2 matching over 13 bases. Germline CDR1 reads MNHNS; CDR2 reads SASEGT. V trimming: 2 bases; J trimming: 8 bases; junction bases outside the gene matches: 9. CDR3 size: 17 residues. The CDR3 loop reads CASSENWTSGSIYEQFF. CDR3 DNA: TGTGCCAGCAGTGAAAATTGGACTAGCGGGAGTATCTATGAGCAGTTCTTC.

This chain uses TRBV7-3 with TRBJ1-1; D might be TRBD1 (5 bases). V gave up 5 bases and J gave up 6 bases, with 13 bases separating them. CDR1 SGHTA and CDR2 FQGTGA come from the germline V gene. This CDR3 region has 13 residues. DNA of the CDR3: TGTGCCAGCAGCGCCACAGGAAGGGCTGAAGCTTTCTTT. It specifies CASSATGRAEAFF.

The rearrangement joins TRBV30 to TRBJ1-2, with D unclear. Germline V gene data show CDR1 as GTSNPN and CDR2 as SVGIG (reference sequence). The V end was cut by 1 base, the J end by 6 bases, with 12 bases between. The CDR3 sequence is 13 residues long. CDR3 bases: TGTGCCTGGAGTGATTTTACAGTTGATGGCTACACCTTC. Translating it yields CAWSDFTVDGYTF.

This clone was seen only a few times. A read error may produce the germline difference seen at one junction end. The chain joins TRBV15 to TRBJ2-7; 9 bases agree with TRBD1. The CDR3 covers 10 residues. Germline CDR1 is LNHNV and CDR2 is YYDKDF (reference sequence). CDR3 region: CATSAWDREF. DNA of the CDR3: TGTGCCACCAGCGCCTGGGACAGGGAATTC. The full variable domain, with the rest looked up from reference TRBV15 and TRBJ2-7, is DAMVIQNPRYQVTQFGKPVTLSCSQTLNHNVMYWYQQKSSQAPKLLFHYYDKDFNNEADTPDNFQSRRPNTSFCFLDIRSPGLGDTAMYLCATSAWDREFGPGTRLTVT.

J is TRBJ2-3 and V is TRBV27, with 8 nucleotides matching TRBD1. Germline V gives CDR1 MNHEY, CDR2 SMNVEV (reference sequence). The CDR3 is made up of 17 amino acids. V was pared by 5 bases and J by 2 bases, with 12 bases of the junction left unmatched. CDR3 bases: TGTGCCAGCAGTAAACCACCGGGACAGGACTTCACAGATACGCAGTATTTT. Translating gives CASSKPPGQDFTDTQYF.

This sequence joins TRBV15 and TRBJ2-2; 10 nucleotides line up with TRBD2. Germline CDR1 LNHNV, CDR2 YYDKDF (reference sequence). The CDR3 consists of 20 residues. Germline trimming cut 0 bases from V and 1 base from J; bases unmatched to any gene: 11. DNA for the CDR3: TGTGCCACCAGCAGAGATGGAACCATACTAGCGGGGTTGAACACCGGGGAGCTGTTTTTT. Amino acid sequence: CATSRDGTILAGLNTGELFF.

The rearrangement joins TRBV6-1 to TRBJ2-1; TRBD2 matches 7 bases. CDR1 and CDR2 (germline): MNHNS, SASEGT. V shed 7 bases and J 6 bases; nucleotides not matched to a gene: 9. There are 14 residues in the CDR3. This CDR3 reads CASNTKWGGNEQFF. Here the CDR3 DNA reads TGTGCCAGCAATACCAAATGGGGGGGCAATGAGCAGTTCTTC.

This clone has just a few counts. J is TRBJ1-1 and V is TRBV6-4; 7 nucleotides line up with TRBD1. CDR1 and CDR2 (germline): MRHNA, SNTAGT. J gave up 1 base and V 6 bases, and 2 bases lay outside the gene matches. The CDR3 spans 13 residues. CDR3 sequence reads: CASRRTGNTEAFF. The CDR3 DNA reads TGTGCCAGCAGGCGGACAGGGAACACTGAAGCTTTCTTT.

This chain joins TRBV5-1 and TRBJ1-6; no clear D gene. V was trimmed by 0 bases and J by 7 bases, leaving 11 bases between them. This CDR3 has 15 amino acids. CDR1 and CDR2 (germline): SGHRS, YFSETQ. CDR3 DNA sequence: TGCGCCAGCAGCTTGGAAGGAGGGCTGAATTCACCCCTCCACTTT. This gives the protein CASSLEGGLNSPLHF.

This chain uses TRBV27 with TRBJ1-2; no firm D call. Germline assignment: CDR1 MNHEY and CDR2 SMNVEV (reference sequence). Deletions cut 6 bases from V and 6 bases from J, with 20 bases between. This CDR3 region has 15 residues. The CDR3 DNA follows: TGTGCCAGCAGGCACCTCGGACGGGAACTAGATGGCTACACCTTC. Protein sequence: CASRHLGRELDGYTF.

The V and J genes are TRBV6-5 and TRBJ2-7, with 15 bases aligning to TRBD2. The CDR3 contains 15 residues. Germline V gene data show CDR1 as MNHEY and CDR2 as SVGAGI. V lost 2 bases to trimming and J lost 6 bases; unmatched junction nucleotides: 2. CDR3 in amino acids: CASSYRTSGRGEQYF. CDR3 coding DNA: TGTGCCAGCAGTTACAGGACTAGCGGGAGGGGCGAGCAGTACTTC.